A selection of T cell receptor beta chains follows, all from one sample in a study of T-cell memory formation after mild COVID-19. TCRdb called the 5' RACE reads again in MiXCR, with one record for every CDR3 protein. The table records 35,000 to 50,000 distinct CDR3 sequences, approximately 9.6% of them present only once. The sequencing sample was made of PBMCs or a T cell subset sorted from them (not recorded which). The receptors come from an adult woman who had mild COVID-19 (a few samples of this study predate the infection). Cell type and time point are not known. Each CDR3 is given with its conserved first and last residue. The D gene is left open where the match is weak. Clone size is stated in some rows and not others, as once, few, many or a class when expanded.

d_gene: TRBD1
v_gene: TRBV5-4
abundance: many
j_gene: TRBJ2-5
CDR3aa: CASSYRGTQYF
CDR3nt: TGTGCCAGCAGCTACAGGGGGACCCAGTACTTC

d_gene: TRBD2
v_gene: TRBV7-8
abundance: NA
j_gene: TRBJ2-1
CDR3aa: CASSFGLAGAGNEQFF
CDR3nt: TGTGCCAGCAGCTTCGGACTAGCGGGAGCTGGCAATGAGCAGTTCTTC

d_gene: NA
v_gene: TRBV7-9
abundance: NA
j_gene: TRBJ1-5
CDR3aa: CASSFSTNSVVNQPQHF
CDR3nt: TGTGCCAGCAGCTTCAGCACGAATTCCGTGGTAAATCAGCCCCAGCATTTT

d_gene: NA
v_gene: TRBV5-1
abundance: few
j_gene: TRBJ2-6
CDR3aa: CASSLEKALTF
CDR3nt: TGCGCCAGCAGCTTGGAAAAGGCCCTGACTTTC

d_gene: TRBD2
v_gene: TRBV4-3
abundance: NA
j_gene: TRBJ2-4
CDR3aa: CASSQASSLAGGGNIQYF
CDR3nt: TGCGCCAGCAGCCAAGCTTCATCTTTGGCGGGAGGGGGGAACATTCAGTACTTC

d_gene: NA
v_gene: TRBV24-1
abundance: NA
j_gene: TRBJ2-7
CDR3aa: CATSDSGRGTDEQYF
CDR3nt: TGTGCCACCAGTGACTCGGGACGGGGAACGGACGAGCAGTACTTC

d_gene: NA
v_gene: TRBV6-4
abundance: few
j_gene: TRBJ2-1
CDR3aa: CASSDSFEGFQEQFF
CDR3nt: TGTGCCAGCAGTGACTCGTTTGAGGGCTTTCAGGAGCAGTTCTTC

d_gene: TRBD1
v_gene: TRBV12-3/TRBV12-4
abundance: many
j_gene: TRBJ1-1
CDR3aa: CASSYPGQGLTEAFF
CDR3nt: TGTGCCAGCAGTTACCCGGGACAGGGACTCACTGAAGCTTTCTTT

d_gene: NA
v_gene: TRBV7-9
abundance: NA
j_gene: TRBJ2-5
CDR3aa: CASSQGVGGGETQYF
CDR3nt: TGTGCCAGCAGCCAAGGGGTCGGGGGCGGAGAGACCCAGTACTTC

d_gene: NA
v_gene: TRBV19
abundance: NA
j_gene: TRBJ2-3
CDR3aa: CASTLRRGLPDTQYF
CDR3nt: TGTGCCAGTACCCTCCGACGGGGATTGCCAGATACGCAGTATTTT

d_gene: TRBD1
v_gene: TRBV18
abundance: few
j_gene: TRBJ1-2
CDR3aa: CASSPTGTGEQNYGYTF
CDR3nt: TGTGCCAGCTCACCTACCGGGACAGGGGAACAGAACTATGGCTACACCTTC

d_gene: NA
v_gene: TRBV25-1
abundance: NA
j_gene: TRBJ1-4
CDR3aa: CASSGSEDAVFF
CDR3nt: TGTGCCAGCAGTGGATCGGAGGACGCAGTGTTTTTT

d_gene: NA
v_gene: TRBV6-6
abundance: NA
j_gene: TRBJ2-3
CDR3aa: CASRGLSTDTQYF
CDR3nt: TGTGCCAGCCGGGGATTGAGCACAGATACGCAGTATTTT

d_gene: NA
v_gene: TRBV7-2
abundance: many
j_gene: TRBJ2-7
CDR3aa: CASSSRGIVTGYEQYF
CDR3nt: TGTGCCAGCAGCTCACGGGGGATTGTTACCGGGTACGAGCAGTACTTC

d_gene: NA
v_gene: TRBV12-3/TRBV12-4
abundance: NA
j_gene: TRBJ2-2
CDR3aa: CASSLALKVNTGELFF
CDR3nt: TGTGCCAGCAGTTTAGCGCTAAAGGTGAACACCGGGGAGCTGTTTTTT

d_gene: NA
v_gene: TRBV27
abundance: many
j_gene: TRBJ2-3
CDR3aa: CASTSTSTDTQYF
CDR3nt: TGTGCCAGCACTAGCACCAGCACAGATACGCAGTATTTT

d_gene: NA
v_gene: TRBV6-2/TRBV6-3
abundance: many
j_gene: TRBJ2-7
CDR3aa: CASRWDKQRVSYEQYF
CDR3nt: TGTGCCAGCAGATGGGACAAGCAACGAGTCTCCTACGAGCAGTACTTC

d_gene: NA
v_gene: TRBV5-1
abundance: many
j_gene: TRBJ2-5
CDR3aa: CASSTNPDSETQYF
CDR3nt: TGCGCCAGCAGCACCAACCCTGACTCTGAGACCCAGTACTTC

d_gene: NA
v_gene: TRBV29-1
abundance: many
j_gene: TRBJ2-7
CDR3aa: CSVVRGYEQYF
CDR3nt: TGCAGCGTCGTCAGGGGTTACGAGCAGTACTTC

d_gene: TRBD2
v_gene: TRBV20-1
abundance: many
j_gene: TRBJ2-2
CDR3aa: CSARARLASTGELFF
CDR3nt: TGCAGTGCTAGAGCTAGACTAGCCAGCACCGGGGAGCTGTTTTTT

d_gene: NA
v_gene: TRBV12-1
abundance: medium-sized
j_gene: TRBJ2-1
CDR3aa: CASSDFLAGERTPTNEQFF
CDR3nt: TGTGCCAGCAGCGACTTTCTAGCGGGGGAGCGTACTCCGACCAATGAGCAGTTCTTC

d_gene: NA
v_gene: TRBV3-1
abundance: NA
j_gene: TRBJ1-1
CDR3aa: CASSQARATEAFF
CDR3nt: TGTGCCAGCAGCCAAGCCAGGGCCACTGAAGCTTTCTTT

d_gene: TRBD1
v_gene: TRBV20-1
abundance: many
j_gene: TRBJ1-5
CDR3aa: CSARGPGTGGPTRNQPQHF
CDR3nt: TGCAGTGCTAGAGGACCCGGGACAGGGGGCCCTACTCGCAATCAGCCCCAGCATTTT

d_gene: NA
v_gene: TRBV21-1
abundance: few
j_gene: TRBJ2-1
CDR3aa: CASSRGAGHCEQFF
CDR3nt: TGTGCCAGCAGCCGAGGGGCAGGGCATTGTGAGCAGTTCTTC

d_gene: TRBD1
v_gene: TRBV11-3
abundance: many
j_gene: TRBJ1-1
CDR3aa: CASSAGQPAEAFF
CDR3nt: TGTGCCAGCAGCGCGGGACAGCCGGCCGAAGCTTTCTTT

d_gene: TRBD2
v_gene: TRBV5-1
abundance: few
j_gene: TRBJ2-5
CDR3aa: CASSPGLAGKQETQYF
CDR3nt: TGCGCCAGCAGCCCGGGACTAGCGGGTAAACAAGAGACCCAGTACTTC

d_gene: NA
v_gene: TRBV27
abundance: NA
j_gene: TRBJ2-7
CDR3aa: CASSLSRGRRGVFHEQYF
CDR3nt: TGTGCCAGCAGTTTATCCCGAGGACGGCGCGGGGTCTTCCACGAGCAGTACTTC

d_gene: NA
v_gene: TRBV28
abundance: many
j_gene: TRBJ2-4
CDR3aa: CASSLGSAKNIQYF
CDR3nt: TGTGCCAGCAGTCTGGGTTCAGCCAAAAACATTCAGTACTTC

d_gene: TRBD1
v_gene: TRBV25-1
abundance: NA
j_gene: TRBJ2-2
CDR3aa: CASSVQTGLDTGELFF
CDR3nt: TGTGCCAGCAGTGTTCAGACAGGGCTGGACACCGGGGAGCTGTTTTTT

d_gene: NA
v_gene: TRBV9
abundance: many
j_gene: TRBJ2-1
CDR3aa: CASSVRDPGHEQFF
CDR3nt: TGTGCCAGCAGCGTGAGGGACCCCGGCCATGAGCAGTTCTTC

d_gene: NA
v_gene: TRBV6-2/TRBV6-3
abundance: NA
j_gene: TRBJ2-7
CDR3aa: CASNEASYEQYF
CDR3nt: TGTGCCAGCAACGAGGCCTCCTACGAGCAGTACTTC

d_gene: TRBD2
v_gene: TRBV7-2
abundance: NA
j_gene: TRBJ2-7
CDR3aa: CASSHETSGRDYEQYF
CDR3nt: TGTGCCAGCAGCCACGAGACTAGCGGGAGGGATTACGAGCAGTACTTC

d_gene: TRBD1
v_gene: TRBV7-7
abundance: many
j_gene: TRBJ2-4
CDR3aa: CASSYPGQESLAKNIQYF
CDR3nt: TGTGCTAGCAGCTATCCGGGACAGGAGAGCTTAGCCAAAAACATTCAGTACTTC

d_gene: TRBD2
v_gene: TRBV20-1
abundance: many
j_gene: TRBJ2-5
CDR3aa: CSASYGRAGETQYF
CDR3nt: TGCAGTGCCTCTTACGGGAGGGCCGGAGAGACCCAGTACTTC

d_gene: NA
v_gene: TRBV5-1
abundance: few
j_gene: TRBJ1-5
CDR3aa: CASRPGVDQPQHF
CDR3nt: TGCGCCAGCAGGCCAGGGGTGGATCAGCCCCAGCATTTT

d_gene: TRBD1
v_gene: TRBV30
abundance: few
j_gene: TRBJ1-1
CDR3aa: CAWSGRDRGRMNTEAFF
CDR3nt: TGTGCCTGGAGTGGCCGGGACAGGGGGAGGATGAACACTGAAGCTTTCTTT

d_gene: NA
v_gene: TRBV7-2
abundance: NA
j_gene: TRBJ2-4
CDR3aa: CASSPIGGNPYF
CDR3nt: TGTGCCAGCAGCCCGATTGGGGGGAATCCGTACTTC

d_gene: NA
v_gene: TRBV29-1
abundance: many
j_gene: TRBJ2-1
CDR3aa: CSVWREYNNEQFF
CDR3nt: TGCAGCGTTTGGAGGGAGTACAACAATGAGCAGTTCTTC

d_gene: NA
v_gene: TRBV7-2
abundance: NA
j_gene: TRBJ2-7
CDR3aa: CASSPVSYEQYF
CDR3nt: TGTGCCAGCAGCCCCGTCTCCTACGAGCAGTACTTC

d_gene: TRBD2
v_gene: TRBV24-1
abundance: few
j_gene: TRBJ2-3
CDR3aa: CATSDRGLAGPTDTQYF
CDR3nt: TGTGCCACCAGTGACCGTGGACTAGCGGGGCCCACAGATACGCAGTATTTT